Below are 11 T cell receptor beta chains sequenced from a single sample in a study of shared clonotypes between healthy human individuals. Sequencing was performed with immunoSEQ multiplex PCR; in TCRdb, only in-frame clones are kept and a portion is missing. The profile covers millions of clones, with approximately 92% appearing a single time and over 0.12% taken by the ten largest. Material: naive CD4+ T cells sorted from blood. As to subset: CD45RA+ positively selected. These receptor sequences come from a young man in good health.

The V gene is TRBV30, the J gene TRBJ2-7, with 7 bases lining up with TRBD1. Trimming cost V 4 bases and J 2 bases; bases outside gene matches: 11. CDR3 length: 15 amino acids. Germline loops: CDR1 GTSNPN, CDR2 SVGIG (reference sequence). CDR3 protein: CAWTLAQQGTYEQYF. Here the CDR3 DNA reads TGTGCCTGGACGTTAGCTCAACAGGGGACCTACGAGCAGTACTTC.

This clone was seen only once. CDR3 coding DNA: TGCGCCAGCTTCCCGACAGGAATGAACACTGAAGCTTTCTTT. This translates into CASFPTGMNTEAFF. The genes are TRBV5-1 and TRBJ1-1; tentatively, D is TRBD1 (6 bases). V lost 7 bases to trimming and J lost 0 bases, with 13 bases between them. CDR3 length equals 14 residues. From germline, CDR1 is SGHRS and CDR2 YFSETQ.

The chain combines TRBV7-2 with TRBJ2-7; TRBD2 is a possible D gene (7 bases). Trimming shortened V by 0 bases and J by 3 bases, and 9 bases separated the two germline ends. The CDR3 sequence is 14 residues long. The germline CDR1 and CDR2 sequences are SGHTA and FQGNSA. This chain's CDR3 is CASSLAGGDYEQYF. CDR3 sequence (DNA): TGTGCCAGCAGCTTAGCAGGGGGGGACTACGAGCAGTACTTC.

The rearrangement joins TRBV5-1 to TRBJ2-2; D call uncertain. The ends were cut back, 0 bases at V and 4 bases at J, with 7 bases in the middle. The germline gives CDR1 SGHRS, CDR2 YFSETQ. The CDR3 runs to 14 residues. For the CDR3, the DNA is TGCGCCAGCAGCTTGGAGTATGGCACCGGGGAGCTGTTTTTT. It codes for CASSLEYGTGELFF.

The chain has TRBV5-1 and TRBJ2-4, with 15 positions matching TRBD2. This CDR3 spans 18 amino acids. V lost 4 bases and J lost 3; bases outside the gene matches: 8. Germline loops: CDR1 SGHRS, CDR2 YFSETQ. The CDR3 here is CASSVGLAGGPGKNIQYF. The CDR3 DNA reads as TGCGCCAGCAGCGTTGGACTAGCGGGAGGGCCTGGCAAAAACATTCAGTACTTC.

The chain joins TRBV10-1 to TRBJ2-7; TRBD2 might be the D (6 bases). The CDR3 extends over 14 amino acids. V dropped 2 bases and J dropped 7 bases, with 15 bases sitting between them. Germline assignment: CDR1 WNHNN and CDR2 SYGVQD (reference sequence). The CDR3 sequence is CASSERRDGREQYF. The DNA for the CDR3 is TGCGCCAGCAGTGAGAGGCGGGATGGGCGGGAGCAGTACTTC.

The chain employs TRBV7-9 and TRBJ2-7, with D perhaps being TRBD1 or TRBD2 (5 bases each). Germline V CDR1 and CDR2: SEHNR, FQNEAQ (reference sequence). The CDR3 covers 15 residues. Trimming took off 1 base at V and 1 base at J, with 11 bases between the two ends. CDR3 residues: CASSLGGTVSYEQYF. The CDR3 DNA reads TGTGCCAGCAGCTTAGGAGGGACGGTTTCCTACGAGCAGTACTTC. The whole variable domain, filled in from reference TRBV7-9 and TRBJ2-7, reads DTGVSQNPRHKITKRGQNVTFRCDPISEHNRLYWYRQTLGQGPEFLTYFQNEAQLEKSRLLSDRFSAERPKGSFSTLEIQRTEQGDSAMYLCASSLGGTVSYEQYFGPGTRLTVT.

V is TRBV10-3 and J is TRBJ1-6; D possibly corresponds to TRBD1 (6 bases). Germline CDR1 and CDR2: ENHRY and SYGVKD. This CDR3 contains 15 residues. With 3 bases removed from V and 7 bases from J, the gap between germline ends came to 13 bases. The CDR3 coding sequence is TGTGCCATCAGTGATCGTACAGGGCGGAATTCACCCCTCCACTTT. Protein: CAISDRTGRNSPLHF.

This clone was seen more than once but under ten times. V is TRBV6-1 and J is TRBJ2-3; 9 bases agree with TRBD2. V lost 6 bases and J lost 1; bases outside the gene matches: 2. This CDR3 has 14 amino acids. Germline V gives CDR1 MNHNS, CDR2 SASEGT. DNA for the CDR3: TGTGCCAGCAGGATAGCGGGGGGCACAGATACGCAGTATTTT. It is translated as CASRIAGGTDTQYF.

The chain employs TRBV29-1 and TRBJ1-3, with D maybe TRBD1 (5 bases). CDR3 length equals 16 residues. Trimming removed 1 base from V and 0 bases from J, with 13 bases in between. Germline-derived CDR1 and CDR2 are SQVTM and ANQGSEA. CDR3 loop: CSVEARGRSSGNTIYF. As DNA, the CDR3 is TGCAGCGTTGAAGCTCGGGGACGGAGCTCTGGAAACACCATATATTTT.

This sequence joins TRBV5-1 and TRBJ2-7, with 11 nucleotides matching TRBD2. The CDR3 loop spans 16 amino acids. Germline V CDR1 and CDR2: SGHRS, YFSETQ. V was pared by 4 bases and J by 4 bases, with 10 bases of the junction left unmatched. The CDR3 DNA reads as TGCGCCAGCAGCCCAAATAGCGGGAGGGTGGTATACGAGCAGTACTTC. Protein: CASSPNSGRVVYEQYF.